This is a list of T cell receptor beta chains from one sample in a study of cytomegalovirus exposure and HLA in healthy donors. Using immunoSEQ multiplex PCR, the repertoire was profiled, and TCRdb retains in-frame clones only, with some absent. The data show 100,000 to 150,000 clones, 72% seen once. The sequenced sample consisted of PBMCs. These receptors came from a man younger than 40 in good health and CMV-seronegative. CDR3s leave out the opening cysteine and the closing phenylalanine or tryptophan.

V: TRBV6-5; J: TRBJ2-2; CDR3: ASRLRGTGELF
V: TRBV15; J: TRBJ2-2; CDR3: ATSDTPNTGELF
V: TRBV19; J: TRBJ1-5; CDR3: ASSIVVNSNQPQH
V: TRBV7-2; J: TRBJ2-3; CDR3: ASRKTGGTPDTQY
V: TRBV7-9; J: TRBJ1-1; CDR3: ASSPGRSQTQGTEAF
V: TRBV2; J: TRBJ2-1; CDR3: ASSPSGASGGAWQF
V: TRBV10-1; J: TRBJ2-7; CDR3: ASSDGYEQY
V: TRBV7-8; J: TRBJ2-7; CDR3: ASSWSGGAGEQY
V: TRBV27; J: TRBJ1-1; CDR3: ASSLIPLQGVNTEAF
V: TRBV2; J: TRBJ1-2; CDR3: ASSEALWGEADYGYT
V: TRBV6-5; J: TRBJ2-1; CDR3: ASRATSGGYNEQF
V: TRBV19; J: TRBJ2-4; CDR3: ASSPWTGLAKNIQY
V: TRBV5-1; J: TRBJ1-5; CDR3: ASSLGSDRDLRNQPQH
V: TRBV10-3; J: TRBJ2-2; CDR3: AISDDSQNTGELF
V: TRBV5-1; J: TRBJ2-7; CDR3: ASSPTGTGGYEQY
V: TRBV29-1; J: TRBJ1-2; CDR3: SVEGPEGNGYT
V: TRBV5-4; J: TRBJ2-5; CDR3: ASSLEVNSGGPRGGTQY
V: TRBV7-3; J: TRBJ1-2; CDR3: ASSSPGGYGYT
V: TRBV5-4; J: TRBJ2-5; CDR3: ASSLNREGFQY
V: TRBV10-3; J: TRBJ2-2; CDR3: AISGGNTGELF
V: TRBV30; J: TRBJ1-4; CDR3: AWSERQPTNEKLF
V: TRBV5-1; J: TRBJ1-6; CDR3: ASSLAQINSPLH
V: TRBV5-5; J: TRBJ1-1; CDR3: ASSLDVRMNTEAF
V: TRBV5-1; J: TRBJ2-7; CDR3: ASRPGWTGDYEQY
V: TRBV6-5; J: TRBJ2-3; CDR3: ASSRAGTGVDTQY
V: TRBV27; J: TRBJ2-7; CDR3: ASSLRGAGDEQY
V: TRBV2; J: TRBJ2-1; CDR3: ASSELGSGIYNEQF
V: TRBV2; J: TRBJ1-1; CDR3: ASSRQGITEAF
V: TRBV2; J: TRBJ1-2; CDR3: ASSIRGDLLDGYT
V: TRBV5-4; J: TRBJ2-5; CDR3: ASSLGSGEETQY
V: TRBV11-2; J: TRBJ2-1; CDR3: ASSFGQGFNEQF
V: TRBV28; J: TRBJ2-7; CDR3: ASRQPGQKSYEQY
V: TRBV5-8; J: TRBJ2-7; CDR3: ASSWGSTGGSEQY
V: TRBV29-1; J: TRBJ2-2; CDR3: SVEDPFRQGETGELF
V: TRBV5-4; J: TRBJ1-1; CDR3: ASSFGGTEAF
V: TRBV30; J: TRBJ2-7; CDR3: AWSVAGGREQY
V: TRBV5-4; J: TRBJ2-7; CDR3: ASSRYYEQY
V: TRBV7-9; J: TRBJ2-2; CDR3: ASSPFDRLTGELF
V: TRBV7-8; J: TRBJ2-4; CDR3: ASSQRRVGAAKNIQY
V: TRBV5-6; J: TRBJ2-5; CDR3: ASSLGLANQETQY
V: TRBV7-8; J: TRBJ1-6; CDR3: ASSPRTGPDSPLH
V: TRBV29-1; J: TRBJ2-7; CDR3: SVEDFTGGRDEQY
V: TRBV6-5; J: TRBJ1-1; CDR3: ASSYSGDSEAF
V: TRBV11-2; J: TRBJ2-7; CDR3: ASSSNLQVYEQY
V: TRBV5-1; J: TRBJ1-2; CDR3: ASSLDRGGYGYT
V: TRBV4-1; J: TRBJ2-4; CDR3: ASSHLPGQVRLAKNIQY
V: TRBV11-2; J: -; CDR3: ASSIAGGGYPYEQY
V: TRBV7-6; J: TRBJ2-7; CDR3: ASSLARDSSYEQY